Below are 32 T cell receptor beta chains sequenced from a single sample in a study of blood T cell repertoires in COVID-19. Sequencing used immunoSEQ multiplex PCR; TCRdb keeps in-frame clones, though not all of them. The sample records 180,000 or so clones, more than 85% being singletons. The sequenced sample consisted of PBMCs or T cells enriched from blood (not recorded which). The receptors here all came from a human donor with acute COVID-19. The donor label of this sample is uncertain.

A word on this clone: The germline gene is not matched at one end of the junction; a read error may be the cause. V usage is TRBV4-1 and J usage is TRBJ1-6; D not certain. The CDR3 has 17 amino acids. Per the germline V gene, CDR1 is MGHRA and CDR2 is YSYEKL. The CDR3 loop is CASRQVRAGGYNSPLHF. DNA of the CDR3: TGCGCCAGCAGACAAGTAAGGGCAGGCGGGTATAATTCACCCCTCCACTTT.

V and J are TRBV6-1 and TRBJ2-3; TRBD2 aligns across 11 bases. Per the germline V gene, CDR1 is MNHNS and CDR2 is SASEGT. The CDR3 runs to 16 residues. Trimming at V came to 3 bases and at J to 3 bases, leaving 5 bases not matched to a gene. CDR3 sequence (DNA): TGTGCCAGCAGTGACGATAGCGGGGGGGCGACAGATACGCAGTATTTT. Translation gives CASSDDSGGATDTQYF.

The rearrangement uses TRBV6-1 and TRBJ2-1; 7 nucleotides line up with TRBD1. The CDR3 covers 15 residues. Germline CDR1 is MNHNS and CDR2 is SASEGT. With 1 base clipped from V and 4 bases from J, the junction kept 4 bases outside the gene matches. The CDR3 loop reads CASSEEGQDYNEQFF. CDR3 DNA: TGTGCCAGCAGTGAAGAAGGACAGGATTACAATGAGCAGTTCTTC.

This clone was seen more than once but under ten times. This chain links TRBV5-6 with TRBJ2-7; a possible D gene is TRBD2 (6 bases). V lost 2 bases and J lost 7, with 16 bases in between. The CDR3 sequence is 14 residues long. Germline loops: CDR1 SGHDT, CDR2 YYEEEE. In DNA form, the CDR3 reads TGTGCCAGCAGCTTCTACTTCCTCGGAGGGGAGCAGTACTTC. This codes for CASSFYFLGGEQYF.

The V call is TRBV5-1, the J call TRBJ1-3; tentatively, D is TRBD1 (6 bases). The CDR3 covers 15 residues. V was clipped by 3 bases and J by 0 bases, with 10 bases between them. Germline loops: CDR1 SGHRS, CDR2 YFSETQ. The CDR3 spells CASSSTGNSGNTIYF. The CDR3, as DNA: TGCGCCAGCAGCTCAACAGGGAACTCTGGAAACACCATATATTTT.

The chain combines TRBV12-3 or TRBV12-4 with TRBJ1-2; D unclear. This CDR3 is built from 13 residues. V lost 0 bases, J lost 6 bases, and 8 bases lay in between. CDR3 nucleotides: TGTGCCAGCAGTTTAGCGTACGGGGATGGCTACACCTTC. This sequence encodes CASSLAYGDGYTF.

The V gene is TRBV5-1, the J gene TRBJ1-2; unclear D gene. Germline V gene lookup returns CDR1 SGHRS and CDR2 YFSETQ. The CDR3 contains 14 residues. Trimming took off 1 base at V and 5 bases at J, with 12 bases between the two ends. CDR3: CASSLTEIGYGYTF. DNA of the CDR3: TGCGCCAGCAGCTTGACAGAAATCGGTTATGGCTACACCTTC.

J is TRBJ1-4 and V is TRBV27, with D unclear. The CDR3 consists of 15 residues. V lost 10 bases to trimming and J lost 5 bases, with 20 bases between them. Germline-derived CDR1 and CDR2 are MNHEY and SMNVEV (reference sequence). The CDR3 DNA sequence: TGTGCCACTGCCCCGGGCCATGGGAGGAATGAAAAACTGTTTTTT. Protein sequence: CATAPGHGRNEKLFF.

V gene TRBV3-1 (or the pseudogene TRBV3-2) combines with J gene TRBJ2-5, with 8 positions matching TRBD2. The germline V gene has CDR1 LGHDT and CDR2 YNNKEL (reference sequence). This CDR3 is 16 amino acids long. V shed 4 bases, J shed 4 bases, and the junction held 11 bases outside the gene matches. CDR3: CASSRFIRGGRETQYF. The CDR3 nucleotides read TGTGCCAGCAGCCGGTTCATCCGGGGGGGCCGAGAGACCCAGTACTTC.

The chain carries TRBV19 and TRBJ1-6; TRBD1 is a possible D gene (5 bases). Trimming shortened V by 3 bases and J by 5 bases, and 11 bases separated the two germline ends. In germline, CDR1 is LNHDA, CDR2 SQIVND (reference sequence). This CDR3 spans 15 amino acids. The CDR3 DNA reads TGTGCCAGTAGTATCATCGGGGGGGATAATTCACCCCTCCACTTT. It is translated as CASSIIGGDNSPLHF.

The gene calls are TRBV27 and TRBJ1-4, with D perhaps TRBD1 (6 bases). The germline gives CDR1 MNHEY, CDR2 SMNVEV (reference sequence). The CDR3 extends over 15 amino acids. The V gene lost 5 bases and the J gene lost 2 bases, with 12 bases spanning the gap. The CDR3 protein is CASSPYRATNEKLFF. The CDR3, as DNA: TGTGCCAGCAGTCCCTACAGGGCGACTAATGAAAAACTGTTTTTT. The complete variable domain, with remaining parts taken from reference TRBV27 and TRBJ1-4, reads EAQVTQNPRYLITVTGKKLTVTCSQNMNHEYMSWYRQDPGLGLRQIYYSMNVEVTDKGDVPEGYKVSRKEKRNFPLILESPSPNQTSLYFCASSPYRATNEKLFFGSGTQLSVL.

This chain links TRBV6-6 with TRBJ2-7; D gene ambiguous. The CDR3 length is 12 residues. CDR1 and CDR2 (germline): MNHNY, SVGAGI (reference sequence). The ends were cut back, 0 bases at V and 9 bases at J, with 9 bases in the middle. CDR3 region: CASSYSSGGQYF. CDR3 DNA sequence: TGTGCCAGCAGTTACTCGAGTGGCGGGCAGTACTTC.

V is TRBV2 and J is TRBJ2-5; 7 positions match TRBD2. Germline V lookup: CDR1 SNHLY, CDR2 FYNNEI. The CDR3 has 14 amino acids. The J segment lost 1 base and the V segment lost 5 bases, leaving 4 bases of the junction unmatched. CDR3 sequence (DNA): TGTGCCAGCAGTCTGGGGGGGGGCCAAGAGACCCAGTACTTC. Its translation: CASSLGGGQETQYF.

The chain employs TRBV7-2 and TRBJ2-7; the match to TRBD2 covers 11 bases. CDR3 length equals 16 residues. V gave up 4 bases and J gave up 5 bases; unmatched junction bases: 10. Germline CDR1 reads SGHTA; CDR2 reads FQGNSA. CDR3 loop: CASSSSGGSRSDEQYF. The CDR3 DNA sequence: TGTGCCAGCAGCTCTAGCGGGGGGTCCCGGTCGGACGAGCAGTACTTC.

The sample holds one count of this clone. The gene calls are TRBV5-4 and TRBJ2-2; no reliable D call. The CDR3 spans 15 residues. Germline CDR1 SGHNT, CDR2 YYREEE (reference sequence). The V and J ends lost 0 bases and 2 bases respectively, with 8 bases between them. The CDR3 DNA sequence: TGTGCCAGCAGCTTGGTAGGAGCCAACACCGGGGAGCTGTTTTTT. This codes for CASSLVGANTGELFF.

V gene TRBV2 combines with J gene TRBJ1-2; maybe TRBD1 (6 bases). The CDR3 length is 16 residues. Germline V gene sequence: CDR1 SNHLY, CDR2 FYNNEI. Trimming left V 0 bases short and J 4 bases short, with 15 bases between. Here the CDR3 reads CASSEALGGRGYGYTF. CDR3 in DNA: TGTGCCAGCAGTGAAGCGCTCGGGGGGCGAGGCTATGGCTACACCTTC. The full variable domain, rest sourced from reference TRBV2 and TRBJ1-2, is EPEVTQTPSHQVTQMGQEVILRCVPISNHLYFYWYRQILGQKVEFLVSFYNNEISEKSEIFDDQFSVERPDGSNFTLKIRSTKLEDSAMYFCASSEALGGRGYGYTFGSGTRLTVV.

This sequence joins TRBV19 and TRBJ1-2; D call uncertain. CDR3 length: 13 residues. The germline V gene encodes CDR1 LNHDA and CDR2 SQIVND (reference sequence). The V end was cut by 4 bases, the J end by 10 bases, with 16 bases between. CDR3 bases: TGTGCCAGTAGTACTTCTCCGGGGATTTACTACACCTTC. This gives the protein CASSTSPGIYYTF.

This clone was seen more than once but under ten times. As DNA, the CDR3 is TGTGCCAGCAGCTTACGTGGGACAGCGGGGGCCACCGGGGAGCTGTTTTTT. It specifies CASSLRGTAGATGELFF. This chain links TRBV7-9 with TRBJ2-2, with D possibly being TRBD2 (8 bases). The CDR3 consists of 17 residues. V was shortened by 2 bases and J by 4 bases, with 17 bases between the two germline ends. Germline V gene data show CDR1 as SEHNR and CDR2 as FQNEAQ (reference sequence).

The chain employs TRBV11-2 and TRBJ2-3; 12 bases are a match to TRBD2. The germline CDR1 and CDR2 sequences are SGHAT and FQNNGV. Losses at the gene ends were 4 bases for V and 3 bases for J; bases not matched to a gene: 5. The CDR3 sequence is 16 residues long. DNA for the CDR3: TGTGCCAGCAGCTCACTAGCGGGGGGTCGTACAGATACGCAGTATTTT. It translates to CASSSLAGGRTDTQYF.

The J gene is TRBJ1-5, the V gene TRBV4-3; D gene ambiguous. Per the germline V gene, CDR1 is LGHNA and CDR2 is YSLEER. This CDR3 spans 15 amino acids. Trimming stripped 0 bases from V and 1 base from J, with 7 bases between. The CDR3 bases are TGCGCCAGCAGCCAAGAGGGAGGCAGCAATCAGCCCCAGCATTTT. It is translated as CASSQEGGSNQPQHF.

DNA of the CDR3: TGTGCCTGGAGTTCGGGGTCCGGGGGGGGGCCCCAGCATTTT. Protein: CAWSSGSGGGPQHF. The chain links TRBV30 to TRBJ1-5, with D perhaps matching TRBD1 (5 bases). The CDR3 is 14 residues long. Germline CDR1 is GTSNPN and CDR2 is SVGIG (reference sequence). Trimming shortened V by 2 bases and J by 9 bases, and 17 bases separated the two germline ends.

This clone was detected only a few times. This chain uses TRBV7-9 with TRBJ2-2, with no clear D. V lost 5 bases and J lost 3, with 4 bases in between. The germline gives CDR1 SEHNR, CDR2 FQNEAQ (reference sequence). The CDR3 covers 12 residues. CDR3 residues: CASSPYTGELFF. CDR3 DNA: TGTGCCAGCAGCCCGTACACCGGGGAGCTGTTTTTT. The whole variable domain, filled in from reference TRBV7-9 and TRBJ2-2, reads DTGVSQNPRHKITKRGQNVTFRCDPISEHNRLYWYRQTLGQGPEFLTYFQNEAQLEKSRLLSDRFSAERPKGSFSTLEIQRTEQGDSAMYLCASSPYTGELFFGEGSRLTVL.

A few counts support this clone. CDR3 protein: CASGTVFNQPQHF. As DNA, the CDR3 is TGTGCTAGTGGTACAGTGTTCAATCAGCCCCAGCATTTT. The chain carries TRBV12-5 and TRBJ1-5; D is uncertain. CDR3 size: 13 residues. CDR1 is LGHNT, CDR2 FRNRAP, per germline. V was shortened by 5 bases and J by 3 bases, with 8 bases between the two germline ends.

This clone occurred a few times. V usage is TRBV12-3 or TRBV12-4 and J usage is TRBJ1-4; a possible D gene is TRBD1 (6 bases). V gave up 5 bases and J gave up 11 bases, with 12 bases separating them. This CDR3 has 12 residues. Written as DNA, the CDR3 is TGTGCCAGCAGTCCGACAGGTTGGAAACTGTTTTTT. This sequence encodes CASSPTGWKLFF.

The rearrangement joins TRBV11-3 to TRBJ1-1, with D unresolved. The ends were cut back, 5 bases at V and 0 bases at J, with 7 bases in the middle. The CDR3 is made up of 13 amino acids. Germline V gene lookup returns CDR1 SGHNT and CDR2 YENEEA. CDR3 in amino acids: CASSQKMNTEAFF. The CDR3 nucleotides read TGTGCCAGCAGCCAGAAAATGAACACTGAAGCTTTCTTT.

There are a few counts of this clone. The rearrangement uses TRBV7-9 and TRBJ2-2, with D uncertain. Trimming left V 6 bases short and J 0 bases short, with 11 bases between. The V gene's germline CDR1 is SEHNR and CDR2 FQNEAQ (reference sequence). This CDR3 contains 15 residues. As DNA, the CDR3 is TGTGCCAGCAGACAAGTGACATCGAACACCGGGGAGCTGTTTTTT. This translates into CASRQVTSNTGELFF.

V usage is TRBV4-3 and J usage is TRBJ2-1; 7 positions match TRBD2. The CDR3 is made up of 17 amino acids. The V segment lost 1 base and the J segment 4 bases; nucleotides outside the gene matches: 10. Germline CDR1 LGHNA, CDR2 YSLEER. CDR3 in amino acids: CASSQAASGVKYNEQFF. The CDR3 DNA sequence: TGCGCCAGCAGCCAAGCTGCCAGCGGGGTTAAATACAATGAGCAGTTCTTC.

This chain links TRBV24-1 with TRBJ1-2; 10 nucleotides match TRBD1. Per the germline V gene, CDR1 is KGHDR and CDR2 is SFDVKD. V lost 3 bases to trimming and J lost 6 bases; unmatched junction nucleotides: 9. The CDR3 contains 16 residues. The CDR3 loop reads CATSDGPGTGEDGYTF. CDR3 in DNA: TGTGCCACCAGTGATGGACCCGGGACAGGGGAGGATGGCTACACCTTC.

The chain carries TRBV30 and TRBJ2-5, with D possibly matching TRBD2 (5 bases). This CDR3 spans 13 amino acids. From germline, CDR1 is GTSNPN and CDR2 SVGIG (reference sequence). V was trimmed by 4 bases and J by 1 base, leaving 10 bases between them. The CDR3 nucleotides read TGTGCCTGGAACGGACTCCCCCAAGAGACCCAGTACTTC. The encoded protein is CAWNGLPQETQYF.

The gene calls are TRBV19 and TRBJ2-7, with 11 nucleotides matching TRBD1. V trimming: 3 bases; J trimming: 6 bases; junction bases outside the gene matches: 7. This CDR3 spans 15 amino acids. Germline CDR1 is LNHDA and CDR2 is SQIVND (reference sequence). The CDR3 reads CASSISGTGGLEQYF. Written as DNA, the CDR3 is TGTGCCAGTAGTATTTCGGGGACAGGGGGACTCGAGCAGTACTTC.

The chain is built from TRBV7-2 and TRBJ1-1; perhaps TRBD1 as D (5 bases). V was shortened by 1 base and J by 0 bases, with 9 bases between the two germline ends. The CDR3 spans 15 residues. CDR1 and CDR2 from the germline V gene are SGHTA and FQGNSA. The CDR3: CASSLGTHLNTEAFF. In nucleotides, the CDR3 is TGTGCCAGCAGCTTAGGGACACACTTGAACACTGAAGCTTTCTTT. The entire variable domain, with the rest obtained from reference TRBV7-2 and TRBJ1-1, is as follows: GAGVSQSPSNKVTEKGKDVELRCDPISGHTALYWYRQSLGQGLEFLIYFQGNSAPDKSGLPSDRFSAERTGGSVSTLTIQRTQQEDSAVYLCASSLGTHLNTEAFFGQGTRLTVV.

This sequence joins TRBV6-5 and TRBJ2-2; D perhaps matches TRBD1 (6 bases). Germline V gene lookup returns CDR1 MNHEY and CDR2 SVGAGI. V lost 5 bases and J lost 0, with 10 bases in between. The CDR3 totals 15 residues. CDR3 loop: CASSRTVANTGELFF. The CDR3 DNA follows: TGTGCCAGCAGTCGGACAGTCGCGAACACCGGGGAGCTGTTTTTT.